In its sample, the clone carrying this T cell receptor (beta chain) was seen a few times. The antigen is undetermined. Once extracted for a subset, genomic DNA was divided evenly among several immunoSEQ plates. Some clones are missing from TCRdb's copy, which holds only in-frame ones; the method was immunoSEQ multiplex PCR. Found here are a few million clones, around nine tenths of them singletons; the top ten hold 0.14%. The data were taken from a study of shared clonotypes between healthy human individuals. General study results and limits: Few donors restricted represented genetic and exposure-history diversity. Shared across a handful of donors were approximately 5% of the naive CD4 clonotypes.

Sequenced material: naive CD4+ T cells sorted from blood. As to subset: CD45RA+ positively selected. This TCR was sampled from a man aged 18 to 30 in good health.

CDR3 region: CASSGGTGGNTIYF. Written as DNA, the CDR3 is TGCGCCAGCAGCGGAGGGACAGGAGGAAACACCATATATTTT. The V gene is TRBV5-1, the J gene TRBJ1-3; 8 bases are shared with TRBD1. Looked up from germline, CDR1 is SGHRS and CDR2 is YFSETQ. V shed 4 bases, J shed 4 bases, and the junction held 4 bases outside the gene matches. This CDR3 is 14 amino acids long. Filled out from reference TRBV5-1 and TRBJ1-3, the complete variable domain reads KAGVTQTPRYLIKTRGQQVTLSCSPISGHRSVSWYQQTPGQGLQFLFEYFSETQRNKGNFPGRFSGRQFSNSRSEMNVSTLELGDSALYLCASSGGTGGNTIYFGEGSWLTVV.